This entry features one TCR beta chain sequence. Deletions cut 2 bases from V and 6 bases from J, with 13 bases between. From germline, CDR1 is MNHEY and CDR2 SVGAGI. This CDR3 spans 14 amino acids. These data come from a study of control samples from healthy donors and cancer patients. The data were produced by immunoSEQ multiplex PCR, yet TCRdb's version contains in-frame clones alone and is incomplete. The sample lists some 120,000 clones, around 86% occurring once. This rearrangement joins TRBV6-5 to TRBJ1-1; D unresolved. Sequencing was done on a sample of blood. The receptor was isolated from a man aged 35 to 55 in good health. In nucleotides, the CDR3 is TGTGCCAGCAGTTACCCCCGACGTAGCGCTGAAGCTTTCTTT. Its protein product is CASSYPRRSAEAFF.